One sample yielded the 16 T cell receptor beta chains listed below, sequenced in a study of circulating and synovial CD4+ cells in juvenile arthritis. Clones were read by immunoSEQ multiplex PCR, and TCRdb kept only the in-frame ones, dropping some. The sample lists about 34,000 clones, less than 97% occurring once. The sequenced sample was CD4+ T cells from blood. The receptors were sampled from a human donor with juvenile idiopathic arthritis.

V is TRBV6-5 and J is TRBJ1-5; TRBD1 might be the D (5 bases). CDR3 length equals 14 residues. The germline CDR1 and CDR2 sequences are MNHEY and SVGAGI. V lost 6 bases and J lost 6, with 15 bases in between. The CDR3, as DNA: TGTGCCAGCAGGTTGGGCTCCGGGGGTCAGCCCCAGCATTTT. Protein sequence: CASRLGSGGQPQHF.

The chain has TRBV7-9 and TRBJ2-7, with 7 bases matching TRBD1. Germline V gene lookup returns CDR1 SEHNR and CDR2 FQNEAQ (reference sequence). This CDR3 spans 17 amino acids. V shed 1 base, J shed 3 bases, and the junction held 12 bases outside the gene matches. The CDR3 here is CASSLESWGQSYYEQYF. In nucleotides, the CDR3 is TGTGCCAGCAGCTTAGAGTCGTGGGGACAGTCCTACTACGAGCAGTACTTC.

The V call is TRBV5-4, the J call TRBJ2-2, with D tentatively TRBD1 (6 bases). V lost 2 bases to trimming and J lost 8 bases, with 13 bases between them. This CDR3 spans 14 amino acids. The V gene's germline CDR1 is SGHNT and CDR2 YYREEE (reference sequence). CDR3 DNA sequence: TGTGCCAGCAGCTTACAGGGTTCTTTGGGGGAGCTGTTTTTT. Its translation is CASSLQGSLGELFF.

The chain recombines TRBV28 with TRBJ1-1, with D possibly matching TRBD1 (5 bases). V dropped 7 bases and J dropped 1 base, with 10 bases sitting between them. CDR1 and CDR2 (germline): MDHEN, SYDVKM. The CDR3 loop spans 13 amino acids. CDR3 protein: CASKGQPNTEAFF. In nucleotides, the CDR3 is TGTGCCAGCAAAGGACAACCGAACACTGAAGCTTTCTTT.

This clone was seen once. The sample has other DNA sequences that encode this CDR3 too. This chain uses TRBV10-3 with TRBJ1-2; D is ambiguous. This CDR3 is 13 amino acids long. Germline V gene lookup returns CDR1 ENHRY and CDR2 SYGVKD. The V and J ends lost 3 bases and 6 bases respectively, with 11 bases between them. DNA of the CDR3: TGTGCCATCAGTGACCCTCTAGAGGATGGCTACACCTTC. Its translation is CAISDPLEDGYTF.

About this clone itself: The junction departs from germline at one end; a sequencing error may be responsible. The chain joins TRBV27 to TRBJ2-7; 8 nucleotides align to TRBD1. The CDR3 is 14 residues long. Germline V gives CDR1 MNHEY, CDR2 SMNVEV (reference sequence). The CDR3: CASSLRQGLHEQHF. The CDR3 region has the DNA TGTGCTAGCAGTTTACGACAGGGGCTCCACGAGCAGCACTTC.

The chain couples TRBV2 to TRBJ2-7; TRBD2 agrees at 7 bases. There are 13 residues in the CDR3. The germline gives CDR1 SNHLY, CDR2 FYNNEI. V lost 5 bases and J lost 4; bases outside the gene matches: 5. CDR3 bases: TGTGCCAGCAGTCGGGGGGAGAGGTACGAGCAGTACTTC. It yields the protein CASSRGERYEQYF.

The chain combines TRBV7-9 with TRBJ2-2, with 8 bases that match TRBD1. Per germline, CDR1 SEHNR and CDR2 FQNEAQ (reference sequence). This CDR3 comprises 17 residues. Trimming took 0 bases from V and 5 from J; bases not matched to a gene: 8. As DNA, the CDR3 is TGTGCCAGCAGCTTAGCGCGGCAGGGGGCAGATACCGGGGAGCTGTTTTTT. Translated: CASSLARQGADTGELFF. Filled out from reference TRBV7-9 and TRBJ2-2, the complete variable domain reads DTGVSQNPRHKITKRGQNVTFRCDPISEHNRLYWYRQTLGQGPEFLTYFQNEAQLEKSRLLSDRFSAERPKGSFSTLEIQRTEQGDSAMYLCASSLARQGADTGELFFGEGSRLTVL.

This clone was seen only once. The rearrangement uses TRBV15 and TRBJ1-2, with D unresolved. CDR1 and CDR2 (germline): LNHNV, YYDKDF (reference sequence). V shed 5 bases and J shed 0 bases, with 19 bases lying between them. CDR3 length equals 17 residues. The CDR3 region is CATSASPGITSNYGYTF. The CDR3 nucleotides are TGTGCCACCAGCGCCTCACCCGGGATCACCTCTAACTATGGCTACACCTTC.

The chain uses TRBV28 and TRBJ2-5; a possible D gene is TRBD1 (5 bases). The V end lost 3 bases, the J end lost 4 bases, and 9 bases lay between the germline ends. The CDR3 covers 13 residues. Germline V gives CDR1 MDHEN, CDR2 SYDVKM. Here the CDR3 DNA reads TGTGCCAGCAGTTTCAGGGATCGAGAGACCCAGTACTTC. This sequence encodes CASSFRDRETQYF.

The chain combines TRBV4-1 with TRBJ2-7; 7 bases line up with TRBD1. The J segment lost 4 bases and the V segment lost 2 bases, leaving 5 bases of the junction unmatched. CDR1 and CDR2 from the germline V gene are MGHRA and YSYEKL. This CDR3 has 14 amino acids. Here the CDR3 DNA reads TGCGCCAGCAGCCAAAGGACAGGAATTTACGAGCAGTACTTC. The encoded protein is CASSQRTGIYEQYF.

The chain combines TRBV10-3 with TRBJ2-1, with 8 bases aligning to TRBD2. This CDR3 contains 15 residues. CDR1 is ENHRY, CDR2 SYGVKD, per germline. Germline trimming cut 9 bases from V and 4 bases from J; bases unmatched to any gene: 11. The CDR3 DNA reads as TGTGCCATTTCCTCGGCAAGCGGGGGATACAATGAGCAGTTCTTC. Protein product: CAISSASGGYNEQFF.

This clone has just one count. The rearrangement joins TRBV5-1 to TRBJ2-1, with 10 bases lining up with TRBD2. CDR3 length: 16 amino acids. CDR1 is SGHRS and CDR2 is YFSETQ in the germline V gene. V lost 0 bases, J lost 7 bases, and 7 bases stayed unmatched. The CDR3 sequence: CASSLALAGRINEQFF. The DNA for the CDR3 is TGCGCCAGCAGCTTGGCACTAGCGGGGAGGATAAATGAGCAGTTCTTC.

The rearrangement uses TRBV28 and TRBJ2-2; 7 bases line up with TRBD2. In germline, CDR1 is MDHEN, CDR2 SYDVKM. The CDR3 totals 12 residues. Trimming at V came to 7 bases and at J to 5 bases, leaving 1 base not matched to a gene. CDR3 residues: CASISGTGELFF. Here the CDR3 DNA reads TGTGCCAGCATTAGCGGGACCGGGGAGCTGTTTTTT. The full variable domain, completed using reference TRBV28 and TRBJ2-2, is DVKVTQSSRYLVKRTGEKVFLECVQDMDHENMFWYRQDPGLGLRLIYFSYDVKMKEKGDIPEGYSVSREKKERFSLILESASTNQTSMYLCASISGTGELFFGEGSRLTVL.

The chain has TRBV2 and TRBJ2-1; 8 positions agree with TRBD1. There are 13 residues in the CDR3. Germline V gene sequence: CDR1 SNHLY, CDR2 FYNNEI. V lost 6 bases to trimming and J lost 6 bases; unmatched junction nucleotides: 4. CDR3: CASRLDRGNEQFF. Here the CDR3 DNA reads TGTGCCAGCAGGCTAGACAGGGGCAATGAGCAGTTCTTC. Using reference TRBV2 and TRBJ2-1 for the parts outside the CDR3, the full variable domain is EPEVTQTPSHQVTQMGQEVILRCVPISNHLYFYWYRQILGQKVEFLVSFYNNEISEKSEIFDDQFSVERPDGSNFTLKIRSTKLEDSAMYFCASRLDRGNEQFFGPGTRLTVL.

The chain has TRBV27 and TRBJ1-1, with D unresolved. Germline lookup yields CDR1 MNHEY and CDR2 SMNVEV (reference sequence). Trimming removed 6 bases from V and 1 base from J, with 21 bases in between. The CDR3 length is 17 residues. Written as DNA, the CDR3 is TGTGCCAGCAGCCGTTATCGTTATGAGCAGCGGAACACTGAAGCTTTCTTT. Protein product: CASSRYRYEQRNTEAFF.